The T cell receptor beta chain described here comes from a study of control samples from healthy donors and cancer patients. This clone was detected a few times. This table comes from immunoSEQ multiplex PCR, and its TCRdb copy is limited to in-frame clones, with some not included. Here the sample spans about 140,000 clones, 94% being singletons. V lost 0 bases and J lost 4, with 13 bases in between. The CDR3 runs 15 residues. CDR1 is LGHDT, CDR2 YNNKEL, per germline (reference sequence). The source of this sequence is a man in his forties in good health. The specimen sequenced was blood. The V and J genes are TRBV3-1 (or the pseudogene TRBV3-2) and TRBJ2-7, with D unresolved. CDR3 in amino acids: CASSQDKAARYEQYF. The CDR3 region has the DNA TGTGCCAGCAGCCAAGATAAGGCGGCGAGGTACGAGCAGTACTTC.